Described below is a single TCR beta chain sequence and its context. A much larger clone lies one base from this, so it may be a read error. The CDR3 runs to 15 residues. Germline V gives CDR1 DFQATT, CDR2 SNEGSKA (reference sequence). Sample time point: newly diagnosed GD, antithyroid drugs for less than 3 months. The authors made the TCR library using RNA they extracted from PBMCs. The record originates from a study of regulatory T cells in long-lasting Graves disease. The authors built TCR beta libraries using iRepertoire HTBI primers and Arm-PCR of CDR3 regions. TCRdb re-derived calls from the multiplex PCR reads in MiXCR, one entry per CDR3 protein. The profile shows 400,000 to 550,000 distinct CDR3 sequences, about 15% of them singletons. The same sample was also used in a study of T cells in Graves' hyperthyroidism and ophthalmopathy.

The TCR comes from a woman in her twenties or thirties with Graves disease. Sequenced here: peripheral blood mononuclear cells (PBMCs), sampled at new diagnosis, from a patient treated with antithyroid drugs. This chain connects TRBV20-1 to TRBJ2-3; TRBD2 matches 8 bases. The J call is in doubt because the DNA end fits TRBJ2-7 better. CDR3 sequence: CSAPRAGGSRNEQYF. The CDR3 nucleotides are TGCAGTGCCCCCCGGGCGGGAGGAAGCCGGAATGAGCAGTACTTC.